This TCR beta chain originates from a study of cytomegalovirus exposure and HLA in healthy donors. Broader study findings: Immune exposure data for these donors was limited to CMV serostatus. There were reportedly fewer N-insertions in an Asian-associated ancestry cluster than the approximately 670-donor mean, in a later analysis.

Regarding this clone: Its antigen is not known.

The PCR was carried out with 60 Vbeta primers and 13 Jbeta primers. Method: immunoSEQ multiplex PCR; TCRdb's copy keeps in-frame clones and lacks some. The sample consists of some 120,000 clones, approximately 80% of them appearing once. Unmatched junction bases numbered 17, after V lost 5 bases and J lost 9 bases. Germline loops: CDR1 SGHAT, CDR2 FQNNGV. The CDR3 contains 18 residues. This TCR was recovered from a male donor in good health and CMV-seropositive. The chain uses TRBV11-2 and TRBJ2-5, with 14 bases that match TRBD2. Source material: PBMCs. This CDR3 reads CASSRLTSGRAVESAQYF. CDR3 nucleotide sequence: TGTGCCAGCAGCCGTCTGACTAGCGGGAGGGCCGTCGAATCTGCCCAGTACTTC.